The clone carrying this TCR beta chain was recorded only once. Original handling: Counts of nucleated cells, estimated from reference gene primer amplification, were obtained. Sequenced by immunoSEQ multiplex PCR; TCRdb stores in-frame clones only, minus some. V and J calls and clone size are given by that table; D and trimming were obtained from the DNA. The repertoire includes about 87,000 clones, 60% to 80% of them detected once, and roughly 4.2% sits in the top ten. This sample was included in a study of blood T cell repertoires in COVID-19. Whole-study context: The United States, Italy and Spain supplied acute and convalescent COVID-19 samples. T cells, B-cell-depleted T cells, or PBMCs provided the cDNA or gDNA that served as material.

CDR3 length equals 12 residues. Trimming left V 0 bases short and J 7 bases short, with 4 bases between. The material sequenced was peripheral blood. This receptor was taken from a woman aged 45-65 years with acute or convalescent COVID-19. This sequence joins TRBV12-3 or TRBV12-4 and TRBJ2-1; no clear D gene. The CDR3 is CASSLAGNEQFF. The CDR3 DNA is TGTGCCAGCAGTTTAGCCGGGAATGAGCAGTTCTTC.